The next 31 T cell receptor beta chains were all read from a single sample in a study of T-cell reconstitution after alpha-beta-depleted transplantation in children. The TCRbeta library incorporated unique molecular identifiers. TCRdb passed the PCR reads through MiXCR, listing each CDR3 protein once. The sample records 500,000 to 650,000 distinct CDR3 sequences, under 15% being singletons. The material sequenced was PBMCs, mostly from graft donor cells, taken 360 days after TCRalphabeta/CD19-depleted stem cell transplant. The receptor source for this set is a male patient aged 10 to 17 who had a stem cell transplant for acute myeloid leukemia, so the T cells may come from the graft donor.

V is TRBV24-1 and J is TRBJ2-7; the D is unclear. The CDR3 covers 13 residues. The germline V gene has CDR1 KGHDR and CDR2 SFDVKD. V was cut by 5 bases and J by 2 bases, with 9 bases left in between. CDR3 in DNA: TGTGCCACCAGTGGATTAGATACCTACGAGCAGTACTTC. Protein product: CATSGLDTYEQYF.

This clonotype was counted a few times. V and J are TRBV28 and TRBJ2-7, with D tentatively TRBD1 or TRBD2 (6 bases each). The germline gives CDR1 MDHEN, CDR2 SYDVKM. The CDR3 contains 15 residues. V was pared by 4 bases and J by 3 bases, with 16 bases between. In DNA, the CDR3 is TGTGCCAGCAGTTCGGGACTTAGGGGACACTACGAGCAGTACTTC. Translation: CASSSGLRGHYEQYF.

This clonotype was observed many times. This chain uses TRBV29-1 with TRBJ2-5, with 11 bases matching TRBD2. This CDR3 region has 15 residues. The germline CDR1 and CDR2 sequences are SQVTM and ANQGSEA. J gave up 4 bases and V 6 bases, and 10 bases lay outside the gene matches. The CDR3 reads CSVVPGTSGLETQYF. As DNA, the CDR3 is TGCAGCGTCGTGCCAGGGACTAGCGGATTAGAGACCCAGTACTTC.

The genes are TRBV7-2 and TRBJ2-5; TRBD2 matches 10 bases. CDR3 size: 17 residues. Unmatched junction bases numbered 9, after V lost 1 base and J lost 4 bases. Germline assignment: CDR1 SGHTA and CDR2 FQGNSA. CDR3 DNA: TGTGCCAGCAGCTTAGGGCTAGCGGGAGAGATGGTAGAGACCCAGTACTTC. Translated: CASSLGLAGEMVETQYF.

The genes are TRBV18 and TRBJ2-1, with D maybe TRBD1 (6 bases). CDR1 and CDR2 (germline): KGHSH, LQKENI. V gave up 4 bases and J gave up 6 bases, with 10 bases separating them. This CDR3 has 13 amino acids. The CDR3 DNA reads as TGTGCCAGCTCACTTTTACAGGGCAATGAGCAGTTCTTC. It is translated as CASSLLQGNEQFF.

This clonotype was seen repeatedly, ten times or more. The chain links TRBV4-3 to TRBJ2-2; possible D gene TRBD2, 5 bases. The CDR3 has 13 residues. V lost 2 bases and J 7 bases, leaving 8 bases between the germline ends. Germline V gene data show CDR1 as LGHNA and CDR2 as YSLEER. The CDR3 DNA reads as TGCGCCAGCAGCCAACTCCGGGGCGGGGAGCTGTTTTTT. Translating gives CASSQLRGGELFF.

A few counts support this clonotype. The chain has TRBV5-5 and TRBJ2-1; 10 positions match TRBD2. This CDR3 region has 14 residues. V dropped 9 bases and J dropped 7; count of bases not matched to a gene: 10. Germline assignment: CDR1 SGHKS and CDR2 YYEKEE (reference sequence). As DNA, the CDR3 is TGTGCCACCTTGGCGGGACTAGCGCATAATGAGCAGTTCTTC. This codes for CATLAGLAHNEQFF. Looking up the rest from reference TRBV5-5 and TRBJ2-1 gives the full variable domain: DAGVTQSPTHLIKTRGQQVTLRCSPISGHKSVSWYQQVLGQGPQFIFQYYEKEERGRGNFPDRFSARQFPNYSSELNVNALLLGDSALYLCATLAGLAHNEQFFGPGTRLTVL.

The chain recombines TRBV18 with TRBJ1-1; D is undetermined. The CDR3 has 15 residues. Germline assignment: CDR1 KGHSH and CDR2 LQKENI. The V gene lost 0 bases and the J gene lost 0 bases, with 8 bases spanning the gap. The CDR3, as DNA: TGTGCCAGCTCACCACCGAGCGTCATGAACACTGAAGCTTTCTTT. As protein: CASSPPSVMNTEAFF.

This clonotype occurred many times. The CDR3 DNA reads TGCGCCAGCAGCAACGAACCTGGGACTTCCTACGAGCAGTACTTC. This sequence encodes CASSNEPGTSYEQYF. The chain carries TRBV5-1 and TRBJ2-7; perhaps TRBD2 as D (6 bases). The V end lost 4 bases, the J end lost 1 base, and 15 bases lay between the germline ends. The CDR3 loop spans 15 amino acids. Germline lookup yields CDR1 SGHRS and CDR2 YFSETQ.

This clonotype has more than one count but fewer than ten. The chain combines TRBV3-1 with TRBJ2-7, with TRBD1 matching over 8 bases. Germline trimming cut 5 bases from V and 5 bases from J; bases unmatched to any gene: 8. Germline CDR1 reads LGHDT; CDR2 reads YNNKEL (reference sequence). CDR3 length equals 14 residues. In nucleotides, the CDR3 is TGTGCCAGCAGCTCAAAAGGACAGGGAAACGAGCAGTACTTC. Protein product: CASSSKGQGNEQYF.

This clonotype was seen repeatedly, ten times or more. V and J are TRBV27 and TRBJ2-2; 13 bases line up with TRBD2. This CDR3 is built from 13 residues. Germline trimming cut 8 bases from V and 6 bases from J; bases unmatched to any gene: 0. In germline, CDR1 is MNHEY, CDR2 SMNVEV (reference sequence). CDR3 nucleotides: TGTGCCAGCGGACTAGCGGGGGCCGGGGAGCTGTTTTTT. Translating gives CASGLAGAGELFF.

This clonotype was seen repeatedly, ten times or more. V gene TRBV20-1 combines with J gene TRBJ2-7; maybe TRBD1 (6 bases). The CDR3 runs to 11 residues. Germline V lookup: CDR1 DFQATT, CDR2 SNEGSKA (reference sequence). CDR3 protein: CRPGQDYEQYF. The CDR3 DNA reads as TGCAGGCCGGGACAAGACTACGAGCAGTACTTC.

This clonotype was observed many times. CDR3 protein: CSVERRAGYGYTF. The DNA for the CDR3 is TGCAGCGTTGAACGCCGGGCAGGGTATGGCTACACCTTC. The V call is TRBV29-1, the J call TRBJ1-2; tentatively, D is TRBD1 (5 bases). The CDR3 runs 13 residues. In germline, CDR1 is SQVTM, CDR2 ANQGSEA. The V end was cut by 2 bases, the J end by 5 bases, with 12 bases between.

V and J are TRBV29-1 and TRBJ2-1; a possible D gene is TRBD2 (6 bases). CDR1 is SQVTM and CDR2 is ANQGSEA in the germline V gene. V was shortened by 1 base and J by 2 bases, with 9 bases between the two germline ends. CDR3 length: 14 amino acids. CDR3 amino acids: CSVEGGAAYNEQFF. The CDR3 DNA sequence: TGCAGCGTTGAAGGCGGGGCTGCCTACAATGAGCAGTTCTTC.

This clonotype was seen repeatedly, ten times or more. This chain links TRBV25-1 with TRBJ1-2; weak D call: TRBD1 (5 bases). The CDR3 has 14 amino acids. V lost 1 base, J lost 4 bases, and 10 bases lay in between. Germline CDR1 and CDR2: MGHDK and SYGVNS. CDR3 nucleotides: TGTGCCAGCAGTGAATCAGGGCAGCTCTATGGCTACACCTTC. Translation: CASSESGQLYGYTF.

The V gene is TRBV14, the J gene TRBJ1-1, with no clear D. V was shortened by 1 base and J by 1 base, with 10 bases between the two germline ends. Germline V CDR1 and CDR2: SGHDN, FVKESK. This CDR3 comprises 15 residues. The CDR3 is CASSQAWARNTEAFF. The CDR3 region has the DNA TGTGCCAGCAGCCAAGCGTGGGCTCGGAACACTGAAGCTTTCTTT. Full variable domain (remainder filled in from reference TRBV14 and TRBJ1-1): EAGVTQFPSHSVIEKGQTVTLRCDPISGHDNLYWYRRVMGKEIKFLLHFVKESKQDESGMPNNRFLAERTGGTYSTLKVQPAELEDSGVYFCASSQAWARNTEAFFGQGTRLTVV.

This clonotype was detected a few times. The chain has TRBV29-1 and TRBJ2-3, with 8 bases fitting TRBD2. The CDR3 loop spans 14 amino acids. CDR1 is SQVTM and CDR2 is ANQGSEA in the germline V gene. V was clipped by 8 bases and J by 0 bases; unmatched bases: 7. The DNA of the CDR3 is TGCAGCCTCGAGGGGACTAGGAGCACAGATACGCAGTATTTT. Protein sequence: CSLEGTRSTDTQYF.

This chain links TRBV9 with TRBJ2-1; weak D call: TRBD2 (5 bases). The V gene lost 4 bases and the J gene lost 3 bases, with 14 bases spanning the gap. Per germline, CDR1 SGDLS and CDR2 YYNGEE. CDR3 length: 15 residues. Written as DNA, the CDR3 is TGTGCCAGCAGCCCTATCGGGATAGACTACAATGAGCAGTTCTTC. It codes for CASSPIGIDYNEQFF.

V and J are TRBV29-1 and TRBJ2-4; TRBD1 might be the D (6 bases). This CDR3 is 10 amino acids long. Germline-derived CDR1 and CDR2 are SQVTM and ANQGSEA. Trimming cost V 7 bases and J 13 bases, with 14 bases left between them. CDR3 in amino acids: CSAGQDRQYF. In DNA, the CDR3 is TGCAGCGCTGGTCAGGACAGACAGTACTTC.

The chain joins TRBV28 to TRBJ2-5; 8 bases are a match to TRBD2. Germline V gene sequence: CDR1 MDHEN, CDR2 SYDVKM. The CDR3 covers 16 residues. J lost 2 bases, V lost 5 bases, and 10 bases had no gene match. The CDR3, as DNA: TGTGCCAGCAGTCCCCTCTCACTAGCGGAACAAGAGACCCAGTACTTC. This encodes CASSPLSLAEQETQYF.

This clonotype showed up many times. The genes are TRBV7-3 and TRBJ2-3; D is perhaps TRBD2 (6 bases). V lost 8 bases and J lost 0, with 18 bases in between. Germline V CDR1 and CDR2: SGHTA, FQGTGA. The CDR3 consists of 16 residues. CDR3 residues: CASAPAGGTSTDTQYF. In DNA form, the CDR3 reads TGTGCCAGCGCACCTGCGGGCGGGACTAGCACAGATACGCAGTATTTT.

The chain recombines TRBV14 with TRBJ2-1; no firm D call. CDR3 length: 14 residues. V shed 1 base and J shed 6 bases, with 10 bases lying between them. From germline, CDR1 is SGHDN and CDR2 FVKESK. The CDR3: CASSQAHPFNEQFF. CDR3 nucleotides: TGTGCCAGCAGCCAAGCTCACCCCTTCAATGAGCAGTTCTTC.

The chain has TRBV7-9 and TRBJ2-7; 10 nucleotides agree with TRBD2. In germline, CDR1 is SEHNR, CDR2 FQNEAQ (reference sequence). The CDR3 runs 16 residues. Germline trimming cut 4 bases from V and 2 bases from J; bases unmatched to any gene: 8. As DNA, the CDR3 is TGTGCCAGCAGCTCCTCTAGCGGGAGCGGACCCTACGAGCAGTACTTC. Translating gives CASSSSSGSGPYEQYF.

The V and J genes are TRBV5-8 and TRBJ2-7, with TRBD2 as a possible D gene (5 bases). Germline CDR1 is SGHTS and CDR2 is YDEGEE. The CDR3 is 13 amino acids. Trimming pared 2 bases from V and 2 bases from J, leaving 8 bases between. The CDR3 sequence is CASSLRTPYEQYF. As DNA, the CDR3 is TGTGCCAGCAGCTTAAGGACTCCCTACGAGCAGTACTTC.

This clonotype was detected a few times. V is TRBV11-2 and J is TRBJ2-7; D is tentatively TRBD1 or TRBD2 (5 bases each). V lost 1 base and J lost 2, with 18 bases in between. The CDR3 contains 17 residues. CDR1 and CDR2 from the germline V gene are SGHAT and FQNNGV. CDR3 loop: CASSLGLGERAPYEQYF. The CDR3 DNA follows: TGTGCCAGCAGCTTAGGTTTGGGGGAAAGGGCTCCCTACGAGCAGTACTTC.

The chain recombines TRBV5-1 with TRBJ2-5; D unclear. Per germline, CDR1 SGHRS and CDR2 YFSETQ. The CDR3 extends over 15 amino acids. Trimming pared 1 base from V and 2 bases from J, leaving 12 bases between. The CDR3 here is CASSLIGNPQETQYF. Here the CDR3 DNA reads TGCGCCAGCAGCTTGATAGGAAATCCACAAGAGACCCAGTACTTC.

V usage is TRBV7-2 and J usage is TRBJ2-2; no definite D call. Germline-derived CDR1 and CDR2 are SGHTA and FQGNSA. The V end lost 3 bases, the J end lost 0 bases, and 8 bases lay between the germline ends. This CDR3 spans 15 amino acids. The CDR3 DNA sequence: TGTGCCAGCAGCTTTAGGGCGGCGAACACCGGGGAGCTGTTTTTT. Encoded protein: CASSFRAANTGELFF.

The chain employs TRBV15 and TRBJ2-1; D is possibly TRBD2 (7 bases). Trimming left V 1 base short and J 6 bases short, with 16 bases between. Germline V lookup: CDR1 LNHNV, CDR2 YYDKDF (reference sequence). This CDR3 is built from 16 residues. CDR3 protein: CATSRAEREGGNEQFF. The CDR3 DNA reads TGTGCCACCAGCAGAGCGGAGCGGGAAGGGGGCAATGAGCAGTTCTTC. Full variable domain (rest looked up from reference TRBV15 and TRBJ2-1): DAMVIQNPRYQVTQFGKPVTLSCSQTLNHNVMYWYQQKSSQAPKLLFHYYDKDFNNEADTPDNFQSRRPNTSFCFLDIRSPGLGDTAMYLCATSRAEREGGNEQFFGPGTRLTVL.

This clonotype has a handful of counts. The chain couples TRBV20-1 to TRBJ2-7; TRBD2 agrees at 11 bases. From germline, CDR1 is DFQATT and CDR2 SNEGSKA (reference sequence). This CDR3 is 15 amino acids long. V shed 2 bases and J 0 bases; nucleotides not matched to a gene: 3. The CDR3 sequence: CSARTLAGGSYEQYF. The CDR3 DNA sequence: TGCAGTGCTAGAACCCTAGCGGGAGGCTCCTACGAGCAGTACTTC.

This clonotype was seen a handful of times. The CDR3 nucleotides read TGTGCCAGTAGTATCTCGGGGGGAAGCACTGAAGCTTTCTTT. This codes for CASSISGGSTEAFF. The rearrangement links TRBV19 to TRBJ1-1; D might be TRBD1 (5 bases). The V end was cut by 3 bases, the J end by 4 bases, with 12 bases between. This CDR3 has 14 amino acids. Per germline, CDR1 LNHDA and CDR2 SQIVND (reference sequence).

This clonotype was observed a few times. The J gene is TRBJ2-1, the V gene TRBV4-3; TRBD1 or TRBD2 may be the D gene (5 bases each). With 4 bases removed from V and 4 bases from J, the gap between germline ends came to 17 bases. Germline-derived CDR1 and CDR2 are LGHNA and YSLEER. The CDR3 loop spans 16 amino acids. DNA for the CDR3: TGCGCCAGCAGCCTTGGGGACCAGTGGCCTTACAATGAGCAGTTCTTC. It translates to CASSLGDQWPYNEQFF.